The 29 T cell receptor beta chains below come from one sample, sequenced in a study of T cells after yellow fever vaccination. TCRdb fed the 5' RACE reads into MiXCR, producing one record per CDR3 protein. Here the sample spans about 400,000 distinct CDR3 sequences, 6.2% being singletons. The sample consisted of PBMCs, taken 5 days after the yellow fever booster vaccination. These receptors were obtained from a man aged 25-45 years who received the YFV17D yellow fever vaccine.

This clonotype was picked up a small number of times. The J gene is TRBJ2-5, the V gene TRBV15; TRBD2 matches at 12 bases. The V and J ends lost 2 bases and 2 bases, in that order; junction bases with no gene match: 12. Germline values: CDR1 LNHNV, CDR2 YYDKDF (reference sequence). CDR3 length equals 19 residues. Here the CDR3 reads CATSRSHQRGLAGQETQYF. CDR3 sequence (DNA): TGTGCCACCAGCAGATCCCACCAAAGAGGACTAGCGGGACAAGAGACCCAGTACTTC.

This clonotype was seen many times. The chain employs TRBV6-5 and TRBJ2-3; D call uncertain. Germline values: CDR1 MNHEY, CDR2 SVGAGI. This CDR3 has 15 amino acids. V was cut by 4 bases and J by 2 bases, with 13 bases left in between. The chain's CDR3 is CASSSPSSATDTQYF. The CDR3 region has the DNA TGTGCCAGCAGTTCCCCCTCCAGCGCCACAGATACGCAGTATTTT.

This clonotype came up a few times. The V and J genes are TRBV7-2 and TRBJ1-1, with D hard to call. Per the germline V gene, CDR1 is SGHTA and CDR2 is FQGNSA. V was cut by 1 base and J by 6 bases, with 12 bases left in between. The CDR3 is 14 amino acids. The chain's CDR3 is CASSLGFQGAEAFF. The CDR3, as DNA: TGTGCCAGCAGCTTAGGATTCCAAGGTGCTGAAGCTTTCTTT.

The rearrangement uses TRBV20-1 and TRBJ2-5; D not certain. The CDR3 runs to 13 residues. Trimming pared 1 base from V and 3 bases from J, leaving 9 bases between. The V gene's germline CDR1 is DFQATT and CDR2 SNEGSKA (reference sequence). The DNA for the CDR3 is TGCAGTGCTAGAGGGTTTCTCGAAGAGACCCAGTACTTC. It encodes CSARGFLEETQYF.

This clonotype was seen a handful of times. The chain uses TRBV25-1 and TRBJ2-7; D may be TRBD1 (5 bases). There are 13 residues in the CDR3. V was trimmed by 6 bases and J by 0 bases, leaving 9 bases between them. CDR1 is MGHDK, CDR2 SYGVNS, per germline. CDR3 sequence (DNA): TGTGCCAGCAGAGGGGCGGCCTCCTACGAGCAGTACTTC. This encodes CASRGAASYEQYF.

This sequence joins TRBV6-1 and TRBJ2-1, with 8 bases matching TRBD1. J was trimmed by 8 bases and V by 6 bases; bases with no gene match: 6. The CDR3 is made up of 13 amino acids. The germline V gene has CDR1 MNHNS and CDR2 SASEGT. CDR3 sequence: CASRKTGEHEQFF. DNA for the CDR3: TGTGCCAGCAGAAAGACAGGGGAGCATGAGCAGTTCTTC.

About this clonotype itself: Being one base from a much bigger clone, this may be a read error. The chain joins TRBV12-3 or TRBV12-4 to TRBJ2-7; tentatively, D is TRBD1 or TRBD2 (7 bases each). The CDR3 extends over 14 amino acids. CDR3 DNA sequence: TGTGTCAGCAGGGGGACTACCAACCCCTACGAGCAGTACTTC. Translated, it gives CVSRGTTNPYEQYF.

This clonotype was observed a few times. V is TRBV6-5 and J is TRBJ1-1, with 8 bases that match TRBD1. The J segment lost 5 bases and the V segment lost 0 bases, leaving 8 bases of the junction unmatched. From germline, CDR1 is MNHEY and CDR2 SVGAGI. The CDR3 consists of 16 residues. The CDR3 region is CASSYSPGGRGTEAFF. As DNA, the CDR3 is TGTGCCAGCAGTTACTCCCCAGGGGGCAGGGGTACTGAAGCTTTCTTT.

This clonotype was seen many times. This CDR3 reads CASSPGQSEAFF. The CDR3 DNA reads as TGCGCCAGCAGCCCCGGACAGTCTGAAGCTTTCTTT. The rearrangement joins TRBV5-1 to TRBJ1-1; D perhaps matches TRBD1 (6 bases). Germline V gene lookup returns CDR1 SGHRS and CDR2 YFSETQ. The CDR3 contains 12 residues. V lost 4 bases and J 6 bases, leaving 10 bases between the germline ends. Complete variable domain (other parts from reference TRBV5-1 and TRBJ1-1): KAGVTQTPRYLIKTRGQQVTLSCSPISGHRSVSWYQQTPGQGLQFLFEYFSETQRNKGNFPGRFSGRQFSNSRSEMNVSTLELGDSALYLCASSPGQSEAFFGQGTRLTVV.

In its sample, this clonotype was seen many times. The CDR3 DNA reads TGCAGCGTCGCCTCGGGGTCCCAAGAGACCCAGTACTTC. Its protein product is CSVASGSQETQYF. The chain has TRBV29-1 and TRBJ2-5; tentatively, D is TRBD2 (5 bases). This CDR3 is built from 13 residues. V was pared by 6 bases and J by 1 base, with 12 bases between. Germline CDR1 reads SQVTM; CDR2 reads ANQGSEA.

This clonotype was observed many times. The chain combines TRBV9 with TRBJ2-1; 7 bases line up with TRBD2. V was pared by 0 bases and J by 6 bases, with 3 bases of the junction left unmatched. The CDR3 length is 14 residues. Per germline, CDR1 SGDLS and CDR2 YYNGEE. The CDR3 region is CASSVAGTINEQFF. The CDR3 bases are TGTGCCAGCAGCGTAGCTGGGACTATCAATGAGCAGTTCTTC.

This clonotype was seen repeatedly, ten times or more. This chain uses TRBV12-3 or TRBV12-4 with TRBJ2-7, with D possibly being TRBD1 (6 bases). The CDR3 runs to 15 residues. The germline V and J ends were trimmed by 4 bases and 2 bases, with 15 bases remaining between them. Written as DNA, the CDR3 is TGTGCCAGCAGTTCCCGGACAGCAAACACCTACGAGCAGTACTTC. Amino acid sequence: CASSSRTANTYEQYF.

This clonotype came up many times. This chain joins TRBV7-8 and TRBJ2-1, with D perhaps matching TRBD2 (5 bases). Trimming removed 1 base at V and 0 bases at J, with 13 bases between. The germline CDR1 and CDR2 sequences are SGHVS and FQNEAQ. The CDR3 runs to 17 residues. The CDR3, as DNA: TGTGCCAGCAGCTTAGGTCCCGAAGGGAGCTCCTACAATGAGCAGTTCTTC. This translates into CASSLGPEGSSYNEQFF.

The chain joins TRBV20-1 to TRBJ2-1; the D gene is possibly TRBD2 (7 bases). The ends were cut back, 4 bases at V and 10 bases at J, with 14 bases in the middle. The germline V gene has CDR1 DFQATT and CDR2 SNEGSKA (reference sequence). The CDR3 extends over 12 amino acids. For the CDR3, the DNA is TGCAGTGCTACCTCGGGGGGCGTGGAGCAGTTCTTC. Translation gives CSATSGGVEQFF.

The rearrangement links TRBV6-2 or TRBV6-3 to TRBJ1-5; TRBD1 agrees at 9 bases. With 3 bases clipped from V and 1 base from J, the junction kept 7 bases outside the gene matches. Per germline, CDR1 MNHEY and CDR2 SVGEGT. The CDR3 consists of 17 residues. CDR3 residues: CASSYGTGKRSNQPQHF. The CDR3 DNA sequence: TGTGCCAGCAGTTATGGGACAGGGAAAAGGAGCAATCAGCCCCAGCATTTT.

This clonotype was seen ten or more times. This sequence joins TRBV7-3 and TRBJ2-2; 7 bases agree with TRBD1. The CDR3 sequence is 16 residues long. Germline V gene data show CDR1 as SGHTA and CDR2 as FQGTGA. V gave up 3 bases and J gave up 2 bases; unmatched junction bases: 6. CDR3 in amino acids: CASSLYPGGNTGELFF. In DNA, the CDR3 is TGTGCCAGCAGCTTGTATCCAGGGGGAAACACCGGGGAGCTGTTTTTT. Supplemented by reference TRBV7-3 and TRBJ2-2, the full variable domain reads GAGVSQTPSNKVTEKGKYVELRCDPISGHTALYWYRQSLGQGPEFLIYFQGTGAADDSGLPNDRFFAVRPEGSVSTLKIQRTERGDSAVYLCASSLYPGGNTGELFFGEGSRLTVL.

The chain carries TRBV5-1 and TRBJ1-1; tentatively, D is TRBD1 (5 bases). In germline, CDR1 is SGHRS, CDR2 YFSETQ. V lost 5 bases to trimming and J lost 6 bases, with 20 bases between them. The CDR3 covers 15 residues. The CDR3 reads CASRMAGPQGPEAFF. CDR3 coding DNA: TGCGCCAGCAGGATGGCCGGCCCCCAGGGACCTGAAGCTTTCTTT.

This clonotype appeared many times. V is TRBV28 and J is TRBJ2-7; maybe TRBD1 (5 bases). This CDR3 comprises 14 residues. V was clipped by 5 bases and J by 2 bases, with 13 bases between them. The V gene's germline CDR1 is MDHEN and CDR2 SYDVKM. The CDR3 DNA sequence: TGTGCCAGCAGTATCAGGGCTAGGGCCTACGAGCAGTACTTC. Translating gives CASSIRARAYEQYF.

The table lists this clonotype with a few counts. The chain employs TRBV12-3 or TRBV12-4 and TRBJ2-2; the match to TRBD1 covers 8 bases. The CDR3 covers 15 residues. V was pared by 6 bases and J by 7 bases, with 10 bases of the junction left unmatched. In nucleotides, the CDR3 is TGTGCCAGCAGCCTGGACCAGGGGGCAGTCGGGGAGCTGTTTTTT. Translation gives CASSLDQGAVGELFF.

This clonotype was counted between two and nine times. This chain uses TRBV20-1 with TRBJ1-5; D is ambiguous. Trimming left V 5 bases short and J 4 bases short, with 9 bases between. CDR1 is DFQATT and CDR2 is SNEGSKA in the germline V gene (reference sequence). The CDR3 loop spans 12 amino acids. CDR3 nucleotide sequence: TGCAGTGCTTCAATTGGGAATCAGCCCCAGCATTTT. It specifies CSASIGNQPQHF.

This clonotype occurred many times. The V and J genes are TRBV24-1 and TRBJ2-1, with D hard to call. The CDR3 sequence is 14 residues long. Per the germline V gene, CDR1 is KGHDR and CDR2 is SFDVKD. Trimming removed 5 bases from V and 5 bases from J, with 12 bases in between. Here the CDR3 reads CATSGEYRDNEQFF. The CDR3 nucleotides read TGTGCCACCAGTGGGGAATATCGGGACAATGAGCAGTTCTTC.

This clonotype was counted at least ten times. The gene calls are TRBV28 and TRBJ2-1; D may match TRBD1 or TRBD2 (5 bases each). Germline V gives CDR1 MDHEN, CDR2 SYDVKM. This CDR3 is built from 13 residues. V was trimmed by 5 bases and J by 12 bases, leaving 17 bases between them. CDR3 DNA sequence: TGTGCCAGCAGTCAACCCCAGAGGGGTGTGCAGTTCTTC. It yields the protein CASSQPQRGVQFF.

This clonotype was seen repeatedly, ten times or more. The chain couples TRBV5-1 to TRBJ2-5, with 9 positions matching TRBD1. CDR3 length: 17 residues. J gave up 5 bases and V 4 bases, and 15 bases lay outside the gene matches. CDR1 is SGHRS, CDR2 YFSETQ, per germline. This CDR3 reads CASSPAPQQTGGETQYF. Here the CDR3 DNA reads TGCGCCAGCAGCCCGGCCCCACAACAGACAGGGGGGGAGACCCAGTACTTC.

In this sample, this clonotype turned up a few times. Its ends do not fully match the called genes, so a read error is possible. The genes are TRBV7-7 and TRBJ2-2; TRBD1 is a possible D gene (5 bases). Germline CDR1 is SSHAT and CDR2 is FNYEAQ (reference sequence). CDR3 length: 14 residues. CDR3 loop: CASSVERGTGELFF. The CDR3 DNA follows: TGTGCTAGCAGCGTAGAAAGGGGCACCGGGGAGCTGTTTTTT.

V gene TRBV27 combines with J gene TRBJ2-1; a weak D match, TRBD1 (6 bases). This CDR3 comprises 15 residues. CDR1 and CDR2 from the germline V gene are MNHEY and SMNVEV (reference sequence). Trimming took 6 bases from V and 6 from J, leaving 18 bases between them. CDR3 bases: TGTGCCAGCAGCCTCACCGGGACACATCCCAATGAGCAGTTCTTC. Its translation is CASSLTGTHPNEQFF.

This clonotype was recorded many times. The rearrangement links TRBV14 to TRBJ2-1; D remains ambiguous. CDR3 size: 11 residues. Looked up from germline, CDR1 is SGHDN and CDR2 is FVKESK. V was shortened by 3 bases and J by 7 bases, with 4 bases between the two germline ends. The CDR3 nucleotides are TGTGCCAGCAGCCAGCGGAATGAGCAGTTCTTC. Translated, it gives CASSQRNEQFF.

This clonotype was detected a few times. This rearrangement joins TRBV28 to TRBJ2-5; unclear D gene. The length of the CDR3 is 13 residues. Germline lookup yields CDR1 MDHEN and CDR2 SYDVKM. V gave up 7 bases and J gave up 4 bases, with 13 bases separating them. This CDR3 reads CASTVGRRETQYF. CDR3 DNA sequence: TGTGCCAGCACCGTGGGCAGGCGAGAGACCCAGTACTTC. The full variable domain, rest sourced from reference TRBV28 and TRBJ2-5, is DVKVTQSSRYLVKRTGEKVFLECVQDMDHENMFWYRQDPGLGLRLIYFSYDVKMKEKGDIPEGYSVSREKKERFSLILESASTNQTSMYLCASTVGRRETQYFGPGTRLLVL.

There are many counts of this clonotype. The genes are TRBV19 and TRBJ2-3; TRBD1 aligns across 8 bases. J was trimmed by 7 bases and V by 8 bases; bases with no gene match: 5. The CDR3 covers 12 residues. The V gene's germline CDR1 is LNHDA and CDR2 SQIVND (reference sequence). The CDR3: CASSGGANTQYF. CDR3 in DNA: TGTGCCAGTTCAGGGGGCGCGAATACGCAGTATTTT.

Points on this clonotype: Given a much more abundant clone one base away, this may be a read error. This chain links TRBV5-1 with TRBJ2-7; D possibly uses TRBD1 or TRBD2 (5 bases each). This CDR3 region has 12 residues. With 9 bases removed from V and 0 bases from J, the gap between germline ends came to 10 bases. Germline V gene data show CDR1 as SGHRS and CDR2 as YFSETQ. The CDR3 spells CANRDASYEQYF. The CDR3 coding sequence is TGCGCCAACCGGGACGCCTCCTACGAGCAGTACTTC.